One and the same sample provided the 31 T cell receptor beta chains below, sequenced in a study of T cells in women clearing cervical HPV infection (dated by TCRdb to 2017 to 2018). Libraries were made using the immunoSEQ multiplex PCR assay. TCRdb carries this immuneACCESS record with in-frame sequences only. Its versions omit some clonotypes, under half of them owing to an unresolved V gene in the studies checked, with the rest unexplained. This sample's table lists 30,000 or so clones. The top ten clonotypes cover approximately 8.1% of the sample. The source material was blood buffy coat. These receptors were collected from a woman aged 18 to 75 with a cervical HPV16 infection that either progressed to CIN3+ or cleared (not recorded which).

Remarks on this clone: The read finishes 3 residues shy of the CDR3 end, and the germline J gene is used to complete it. The V call is TRBV6-2 or TRBV6-3, the J call TRBJ1-5, with D unresolved. Germline-derived CDR1 and CDR2 are MNHEY and SVGEGT. The CDR3 contains 12 residues. V lost 6 bases and J lost 5, with 8 bases in between. The CDR3 reads CASRYPDQPQHF. CDR3 DNA (partial): TGTGCCAGCAGGTACCCCGATCAGCCC.

Remarks on this clone: The read comes to an end 3 residues before the CDR3 does, leaving the germline J gene to fill in the end. The chain uses TRBV6-1 and TRBJ1-1, with a possible D match to TRBD1 (6 bases). CDR3 size: 14 residues. Trimming shortened V by 2 bases and J by 4 bases, and 11 bases separated the two germline ends. Germline V lookup: CDR1 MNHNS, CDR2 SASEGT. CDR3 protein: CASSERGGSTEAFF. CDR3 DNA, as far as it was read: TGTGCCAGCAGTGAACGAGGGGGAAGCACTGAA.

Note on this clone: The CDR3 end is not reached by the read, which stops 3 residues before it; the germline J gene fills it in. The chain joins TRBV6-2 or TRBV6-3 to TRBJ1-6, with a possible D match to TRBD1 (6 bases). The V end was cut by 4 bases, the J end by 7 bases, with 11 bases between. The CDR3 contains 14 residues. The germline CDR1 and CDR2 sequences are MNHEY and SVGEGT. CDR3 DNA, as far as it was read: TGTGCCAGCAGTTTTCCGAGGGGGAATTCACCC. It specifies CASSFPRGNSP. The whole CDR3 reads CASSFPRGNSPLHF.

With respect to this clone: The CDR3 end falls 3 residues outside the read, so it is completed with the germline J gene. The chain recombines TRBV7-2 with TRBJ2-5, with 9 bases matching TRBD1. J was trimmed by 5 bases and V by 6 bases; bases with no gene match: 7. The germline V gene encodes CDR1 SGHTA and CDR2 FQGNSA. The CDR3 has 14 residues. Here the CDR3 reads CASRANRGLETQYF. The part of the CDR3 DNA that was read is TGTGCCAGCAGGGCAAACAGGGGGCTGGAGACC.

Judged by frequency, this clone is medium-sized. The read halts 3 residues ahead of the CDR3 end, with the missing end drawn from the germline J gene. The V and J genes are TRBV20-1 and TRBJ2-7, with 12 bases identical to TRBD2. Per the germline V gene, CDR1 is DFQATT and CDR2 is SNEGSKA (reference sequence). The CDR3 totals 17 residues. J lost 1 base, V lost 4 bases, and 11 bases had no gene match. The DNA read from the CDR3 is TGCAGTGCTACAGCCTCTACGACTAGCGGGAGTTCCTACGAG. Translating it yields CSATASTTSGSSYE. The complete CDR3 reads CSATASTTSGSSYEQYF.

For this clone: The read ends 3 residues shy of where the CDR3 ends; the end is completed using the germline J gene. The genes are TRBV20-1 and TRBJ2-3; 8 nucleotides agree with TRBD2. Germline V gene lookup returns CDR1 DFQATT and CDR2 SNEGSKA (reference sequence). There are 13 residues in the CDR3. CDR3 DNA (partial): TGCAGTGCTAGAGAGAGCGGGGGAGCCCCG. This codes for CSARESGGAP. From start to end, the CDR3 is CSARESGGAPQYF.

In the case of this clone: The observed sequence ends 3 residues before the CDR3 terminus, with the missing tail filled in from the germline J gene. The chain is built from TRBV20-1 and TRBJ1-5, with unresolved D. Trimming removed 1 base at V and 0 bases at J, with 13 bases between. This CDR3 contains 16 residues. CDR1 is DFQATT and CDR2 is SNEGSKA in the germline V gene (reference sequence). CDR3 protein: CSARGWSYYSNQPQHF. The CDR3 DNA, read in part, is TGCAGTGCTAGAGGTTGGTCCTACTATAGCAATCAGCCC.

With respect to this clone: Coverage ceases 3 residues before the CDR3 finishes, and the germline J gene fills in the end. The J gene is TRBJ2-1, the V gene TRBV7-9, with 7 positions matching TRBD1. The length of the CDR3 is 14 residues. Germline V CDR1 and CDR2: SEHNR, FQNEAQ (reference sequence). V was pared by 5 bases and J by 3 bases, with 4 bases of the junction left unmatched. CDR3 DNA, as far as it was read: TGTGCCAGCAGCGTACGGGACAGCTACAATGAG. Amino acids: CASSVRDSYNE. In full, the CDR3 reads CASSVRDSYNEQFF.

The CDR3 spells CASSERQGTYEQYF. The covered CDR3 bases are TGTGCCAGCAGTGAAAGACAGGGGACATACGAG. V is TRBV2 and J is TRBJ2-7, with 8 bases that match TRBD1. The CDR3 end falls 3 residues outside the read, so it is completed with the germline J gene. V trimming: 2 bases; J trimming: 4 bases; junction bases outside the gene matches: 4. Germline V gene lookup returns CDR1 SNHLY and CDR2 FYNNEI. The CDR3 has 14 amino acids.

With respect to this clone: The read gets to within 3 residues of the CDR3 end, and the germline J gene fills in the rest. The J gene is TRBJ2-3, the V gene TRBV18, with 9 positions matching TRBD1. The length of the CDR3 is 14 residues. Germline CDR1 reads KGHSH; CDR2 reads LQKENI. The CDR3 loop reads CASSRTGGREAQYF. The CDR3 DNA, read in part, is TGTGCCAGCTCAAGAACAGGGGGCAGGGAGGCG.

As regards this clone: The observed sequence ends 3 residues before the CDR3 terminus, with the missing tail filled in from the germline J gene. V and J are TRBV2 and TRBJ2-2; 10 positions agree with TRBD1. Germline CDR1 is SNHLY and CDR2 is FYNNEI. V shed 7 bases and J 6 bases; nucleotides not matched to a gene: 11. The CDR3 covers 16 residues. The part of the CDR3 DNA that was read is TGTGCCAGCACCCACGGGGGGGGACAGGGGCCCGGGGAG. It translates to CASTHGGGQGPGE. The entire CDR3 is CASTHGGGQGPGELFF. The complete variable domain, with remaining parts taken from reference TRBV2 and TRBJ2-2, reads EPEVTQTPSHQVTQMGQEVILRCVPISNHLYFYWYRQILGQKVEFLVSFYNNEISEKSEIFDDQFSVERPDGSNFTLKIRSTKLEDSAMYFCASTHGGGQGPGELFFGEGSRLTVL.

With regard to this clone: Coverage ceases 3 residues before the CDR3 finishes, and the germline J gene fills in the end. The chain recombines TRBV11-2 with TRBJ1-4; D remains unclear. From germline, CDR1 is SGHAT and CDR2 FQNNGV. The CDR3 is 15 amino acids. The sequenced part of the CDR3 DNA is TGTGCCAGCAGCTTAGGATGGTTCGGGGATTCACCA. Translating gives CASSLGWFGDSP. The full CDR3 reads CASSLGWFGDSPLFF.

Of note for this clone: The CDR3 goes on 3 residues after the read ends, and that part is filled in from the germline J gene. The chain carries TRBV7-9 and TRBJ2-2, with D possibly matching TRBD1 (6 bases). The CDR3 is 13 residues long. Germline V gene sequence: CDR1 SEHNR, CDR2 FQNEAQ (reference sequence). Deletions cut 5 bases from V and 6 bases from J, with 10 bases between. CDR3: CASSKGEPGELFF. The part of the CDR3 DNA that was read is TGTGCCAGCAGCAAGGGGGAACCCGGGGAG.

About this clone itself: Coverage ceases 3 residues before the CDR3 finishes, and the germline J gene fills in the end. The rearrangement uses TRBV20-1 and TRBJ1-2; 8 nucleotides agree with TRBD1. CDR1 is DFQATT, CDR2 SNEGSKA, per germline (reference sequence). V dropped 3 bases and J dropped 3; count of bases not matched to a gene: 0. CDR3 length equals 12 residues. CDR3 DNA, as far as it was read: TGCAGTGCTAGGGGACAGGACTATGGC. The encoded protein is CSARGQDYG. The CDR3 in full is CSARGQDYGYTF.

Comments on this clone: Read data end 3 residues before the CDR3 end; the end is taken from the germline J gene. This chain connects TRBV5-4 to TRBJ1-1, with no clear D. Germline V lookup: CDR1 SGHNT, CDR2 YYREEE (reference sequence). V shed 0 bases and J shed 0 bases, with 6 bases lying between them. CDR3 length: 14 residues. CDR3 protein: CASSLEYMNTEAFF. CDR3 bases read: TGTGCCAGCAGCTTGGAGTACATGAACACTGAA.

Of note for this clone: Sequencing ends 3 residues short of the CDR3 end; the germline J gene provides the rest. This chain uses TRBV20-1 with TRBJ1-1; D gene ambiguous. Germline V gene data show CDR1 as DFQATT and CDR2 as SNEGSKA (reference sequence). V lost 3 bases and J 0 bases, leaving 14 bases between the germline ends. The CDR3 covers 15 residues. CDR3 DNA (partial): TGCAGTGCTAGGCCCCCCAGGAGTATGAACACTGAA. Translating it yields CSARPPRSMNTE. The full-length CDR3 reads as CSARPPRSMNTEAFF.

With regard to this clone: The read stops 3 residues short of the end of the CDR3; the missing end is completed from the germline J gene. The J gene is TRBJ2-3, the V gene TRBV7-6; 9 nucleotides agree with TRBD2. Germline CDR1 and CDR2: SGHVS and FNYEAQ. V shed 1 base and J 4 bases; nucleotides not matched to a gene: 9. The CDR3 is 17 residues long. The CDR3 here is CASSLVFGGGVADTQYF. Partial CDR3 DNA: TGTGCCAGCAGCTTAGTATTCGGCGGGGGGGTAGCAGATACG.

Turning to this clone: From the germline J gene comes the end of the CDR3, since the read stops 3 residues before it. The chain combines TRBV24-1 with TRBJ2-3, with 9 bases aligning to TRBD1. Looked up from germline, CDR1 is KGHDR and CDR2 is SFDVKD. Trimming cost V 5 bases and J 5 bases; bases outside gene matches: 7. The length of the CDR3 is 15 residues. The part of the CDR3 DNA that was read is TGTGCCACCAGTGCCTGGGGACAGGGAGGAGATACG. It specifies CATSAWGQGGDT. The complete CDR3 protein is CATSAWGQGGDTQYF.

To note about this clone: The read halts 3 residues ahead of the CDR3 end, with the missing end drawn from the germline J gene. The identical CDR3 is also encoded by other nucleotide sequences in the sample. The gene calls are TRBV20-1 and TRBJ2-3, with 7 bases that match TRBD2. V lost 6 bases and J lost 6; bases outside the gene matches: 12. Per germline, CDR1 DFQATT and CDR2 SNEGSKA (reference sequence). CDR3 length: 14 residues. CDR3 bases read: TGCAGTGCCAGACTAGCTGGAGGGCCCGATACG. It translates to CSARLAGGPDT. In full, the CDR3 reads CSARLAGGPDTQYF.

Comment on this clone: From the germline J gene comes the end of the CDR3, since the read stops 3 residues before it. The V gene is TRBV6-2 or TRBV6-3, the J gene TRBJ1-5; the match to TRBD1 covers 7 bases. V trimming: 2 bases; J trimming: 7 bases; junction bases outside the gene matches: 8. Germline V gene lookup returns CDR1 MNHEY and CDR2 SVGEGT. This CDR3 contains 15 residues. This CDR3 reads CASSYEGAIRQPQHF. The CDR3 bases that were read are TGTGCCAGCAGTTACGAGGGGGCCATAAGGCAGCCC.

Regarding this clone: The read terminates 3 residues ahead of where the CDR3 ends, so the germline J gene completes it. V is TRBV2 and J is TRBJ2-5; weak D call: TRBD2 (5 bases). V dropped 5 bases and J dropped 1 base, with 17 bases sitting between them. CDR3 length: 16 amino acids. The germline V gene encodes CDR1 SNHLY and CDR2 FYNNEI. CDR3 DNA, as far as it was read: TGTGCCAGCAGTATCGGGGAGCTTATGGGCCAAGAGACC. Translation: CASSIGELMGQET. The full CDR3 reads CASSIGELMGQETQYF.

As for this clone: The CDR3 end falls 3 residues outside the read, so it is completed with the germline J gene. V usage is TRBV7-3 and J usage is TRBJ1-2; 10 bases fit TRBD1. The germline V gene encodes CDR1 SGHTA and CDR2 FQGTGA. The CDR3 extends over 15 amino acids. V shed 6 bases and J 4 bases; nucleotides not matched to a gene: 8. The CDR3 sequence: CASRPDRGRGYGYTF. CDR3 bases read: TGTGCCAGCAGACCCGACAGGGGGCGCGGCTATGGC.

A remark on this clone: The read ends 3 residues shy of where the CDR3 ends; the end is completed using the germline J gene. The chain has TRBV18 and TRBJ2-3, with TRBD2 matching 12 bases. The junction had 6 bases not matched to a gene; V was cut back by 3 bases and J by 2 bases. Germline loops: CDR1 KGHSH, CDR2 LQKENI. The CDR3 is 17 amino acids. The sequenced CDR3 bases are TGTGCCAGCTCACCTAGGACTAGCGGGGCGGCCACAGATACG. It encodes CASSPRTSGAATDT. The whole CDR3 reads CASSPRTSGAATDTQYF.

To note about this clone: The read terminates 3 residues ahead of where the CDR3 ends, so the germline J gene completes it. The sample has other DNA sequences that encode this CDR3 too. This chain uses TRBV18 with TRBJ2-5; a possible D gene is TRBD1 (6 bases). Germline V gene sequence: CDR1 KGHSH, CDR2 LQKENI. This CDR3 is 14 amino acids long. Trimming stripped 2 bases from V and 5 bases from J, with 12 bases between. The sequenced part of the CDR3 DNA is TGTGCCAGCTCACCAACTACAGGGCCCGAGACC. It specifies CASSPTTGPET. The entire CDR3 sequence reads CASSPTTGPETQYF.

On this clone itself: The junction departs from the called germline gene at one end, perhaps through a read error. The read ends 3 residues early relative to the CDR3; the germline J gene fills the gap. Other DNA sequences in the same sample also yield this CDR3. J is TRBJ1-2 and V is TRBV5-6; D perhaps matches TRBD1 (6 bases). Germline V gives CDR1 SGHDT, CDR2 YYEEEE. The CDR3 contains 15 residues. The chain's CDR3 is CASSPVAGANYGYTF. The DNA read from the CDR3 is TGTGCCAGCAGCCCGGTCGCGGGGGCTAACTACGGC. Using reference TRBV5-6 and TRBJ1-2 for the parts outside the CDR3, the full variable domain is DAGVTQSPTHLIKTRGQQVTLRCSPKSGHDTVSWYQQALGQGPQFIFQYYEEEERQRGNFPDRFSGHQFPNYSSELNVNALLLGDSALYLCASSPVAGANYGYTFGSGTRLTVV.

Worth noting for this clone: From the germline J gene comes the end of the CDR3, since the read stops 3 residues before it. This rearrangement joins TRBV2 to TRBJ2-3; 12 nucleotides agree with TRBD2. Per germline, CDR1 SNHLY and CDR2 FYNNEI. This CDR3 is 14 amino acids long. The part of the CDR3 DNA that was read is TGTGCCACCCGGAGTAGGCTAGCGGGAGGGACG. This gives the protein CATRSRLAGGT. The entire CDR3 is CATRSRLAGGTQYF.

Worth noting for this clone: The read is 3 residues too short to cover the CDR3 end, so that end is filled in from the germline J gene. The chain couples TRBV20-1 to TRBJ2-1, with D perhaps TRBD2 (6 bases). Germline lookup yields CDR1 DFQATT and CDR2 SNEGSKA (reference sequence). The ends were cut back, 1 base at V and 9 bases at J, with 10 bases in the middle. The CDR3 sequence is 12 residues long. CDR3 DNA (partial): TGCAGTGCTAGAGGCCCAGCGGGTGAG. Amino acid sequence: CSARGPAGE. The entire CDR3 protein is CSARGPAGEQFF.

With regard to this clone: The CDR3 end is not reached by the read, which stops 3 residues before it; the germline J gene fills it in. The chain joins TRBV11-2 to TRBJ1-6; D is uncertain. Germline CDR1 and CDR2: SGHAT and FQNNGV. This CDR3 is built from 13 residues. Trimming shortened V by 3 bases and J by 7 bases, and 7 bases separated the two germline ends. CDR3 bases read: TGTGCCAGCAGCTTCGACAACAATTCACCC. Its translation: CASSFDNNSP. The whole CDR3 is CASSFDNNSPLHF.

On this clone: The CDR3 is cut off 3 residues early in the read; its end comes from the germline J gene. The chain is built from TRBV7-2 and TRBJ1-5; D remains ambiguous. Trimming removed 2 bases from V and 7 bases from J, with 15 bases in between. Per the germline V gene, CDR1 is SGHTA and CDR2 is FQGNSA. This CDR3 is 15 amino acids long. The CDR3 bases that were read are TGTGCCAGCAGCTTATATATGAGGTCGGGGCAGCCC. Its protein is CASSLYMRSGQP. The whole CDR3 reads CASSLYMRSGQPQHF. Full variable domain (rest looked up from reference TRBV7-2 and TRBJ1-5): GAGVSQSPSNKVTEKGKDVELRCDPISGHTALYWYRQSLGQGLEFLIYFQGNSAPDKSGLPSDRFSAERTGGSVSTLTIQRTQQEDSAVYLCASSLYMRSGQPQHFGDGTRLSIL.

With respect to this clone: The sequenced fragment ends 3 residues before the CDR3 boundary, so the rest is inferred from the germline J gene. The chain carries TRBV30 and TRBJ1-1; TRBD1 aligns across 7 bases. CDR3 length: 12 amino acids. Germline loops: CDR1 GTSNPN, CDR2 SVGIG (reference sequence). CDR3 bases read: TGTGCCTGGAGCCTACTGGACAGGGAA. Its translation: CAWSLLDRE. From start to end, the CDR3 is CAWSLLDREAFF. Supplemented by reference TRBV30 and TRBJ1-1, the full variable domain reads SQTIHQWPATLVQPVGSPLSLECTVEGTSNPNLYWYRQAAGRGLQLLFYSVGIGQISSEVPQNLSASRPQDRQFILSSKKLLLSDSGFYLCAWSLLDREAFFGQGTRLTVV.

The chain's CDR3 is CASSSTQGKYTEAFF. The CDR3 bases that were read are TGTGCCAGCAGTTCCACACAGGGGAAGTACACTGAA. The chain carries TRBV6-2 or TRBV6-3 and TRBJ1-1; 7 bases align to TRBD1. The read ends 3 residues early relative to the CDR3; the germline J gene fills the gap. V lost 4 bases to trimming and J lost 3 bases; unmatched junction nucleotides: 8. The CDR3 runs 15 residues. The germline gives CDR1 MNHEY, CDR2 SVGEGT.